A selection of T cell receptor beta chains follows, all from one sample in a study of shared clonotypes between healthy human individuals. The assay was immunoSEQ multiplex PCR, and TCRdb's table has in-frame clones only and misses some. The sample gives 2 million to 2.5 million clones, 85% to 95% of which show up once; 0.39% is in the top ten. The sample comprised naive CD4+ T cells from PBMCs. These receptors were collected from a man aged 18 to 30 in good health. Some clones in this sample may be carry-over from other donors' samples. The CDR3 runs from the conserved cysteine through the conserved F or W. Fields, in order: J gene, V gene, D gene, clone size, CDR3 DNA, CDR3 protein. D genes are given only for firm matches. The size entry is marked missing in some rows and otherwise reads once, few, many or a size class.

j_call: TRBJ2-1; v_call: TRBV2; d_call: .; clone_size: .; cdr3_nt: TGTGCCAGCAGCAGCTACAATGAGCAGTTCTTC; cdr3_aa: CASSSYNEQFF
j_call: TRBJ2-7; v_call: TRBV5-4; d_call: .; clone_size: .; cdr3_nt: TGTGCCAGCAGCTCCCCAAACCACGAGCAGTACTTC; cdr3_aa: CASSSPNHEQYF
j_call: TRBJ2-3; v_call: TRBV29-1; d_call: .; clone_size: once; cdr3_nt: TGCAGCGTTGAAAGGGGGGCCTTT; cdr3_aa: CSVERGAF
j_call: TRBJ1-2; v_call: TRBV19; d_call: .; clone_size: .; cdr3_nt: TGTGCCAGTAGGCCGACAAGGAACTATGGCTACACCTTC; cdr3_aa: CASRPTRNYGYTF
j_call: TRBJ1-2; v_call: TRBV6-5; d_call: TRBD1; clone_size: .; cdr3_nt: TGTGCCAGCAGTTACACCTTGGCAGGGGGCTCCTACGGCTACACCTTC; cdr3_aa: CASSYTLAGGSYGYTF
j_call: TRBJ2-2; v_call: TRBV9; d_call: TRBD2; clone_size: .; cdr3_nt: TGTGCCAGCAGCCCAGGACTAGCGACGAACACCGGGGAGCTGTTTTTT; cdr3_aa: CASSPGLATNTGELFF
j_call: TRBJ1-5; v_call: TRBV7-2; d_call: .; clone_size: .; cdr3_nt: TGTGCCAGCAGCTCCGGGGGGTTTAGCAATCAGCCCCAGCATTTT; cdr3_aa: CASSSGGFSNQPQHF
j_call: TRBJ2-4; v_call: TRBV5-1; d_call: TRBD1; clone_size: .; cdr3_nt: TGCGCCAGCAGGGGGACAGGGGACATTCAGTACTTC; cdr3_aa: CASRGTGDIQYF
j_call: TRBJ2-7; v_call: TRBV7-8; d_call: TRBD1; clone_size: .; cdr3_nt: TGTGCCAGCAGCGCCGGGACAGGCTTCGAGCAGTACTTC; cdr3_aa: CASSAGTGFEQYF
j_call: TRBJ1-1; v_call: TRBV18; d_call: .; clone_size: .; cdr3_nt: TGTGCCAGCTCACCACCTTCTGGAGCCGGGGGTGCTTTCTTT; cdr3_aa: CASSPPSGAGGAFF
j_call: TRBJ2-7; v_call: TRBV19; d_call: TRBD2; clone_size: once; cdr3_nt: TGTGCCACCACCGGGACTAGCGGGAGTAGCAACTCCTACGAGCAGTACTTC; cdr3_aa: CATTGTSGSSNSYEQYF
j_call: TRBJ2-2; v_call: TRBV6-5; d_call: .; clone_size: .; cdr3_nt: TGTGCCAGCAGGAAGACCGGGGAGCTGTTTTTT; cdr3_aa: CASRKTGELFF
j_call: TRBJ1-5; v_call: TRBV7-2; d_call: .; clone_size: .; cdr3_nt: TGTGCCAGCAGCTTAATGGCTATCAATCAGCCCCAGCATTTT; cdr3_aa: CASSLMAINQPQHF
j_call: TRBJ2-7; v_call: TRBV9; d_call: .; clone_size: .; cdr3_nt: TGTGCCAGCAGCGTAGATCGATTGGGGGAGCAGTACTTC; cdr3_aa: CASSVDRLGEQYF
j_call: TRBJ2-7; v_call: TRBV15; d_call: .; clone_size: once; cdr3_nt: TGTGCCACCAGCAAGGAGAAGGGGTTAACCTACGAGCAGTACTTC; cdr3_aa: CATSKEKGLTYEQYF
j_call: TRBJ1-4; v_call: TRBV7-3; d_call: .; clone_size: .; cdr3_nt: TGTGCCAGCAGCTTTTATGAAAAACTGTTTTTT; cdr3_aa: CASSFYEKLFF
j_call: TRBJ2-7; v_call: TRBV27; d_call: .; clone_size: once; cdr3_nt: TGTGCCAGCAGGGATACATGGAGTCCCCTTATCTCCTACGAGCAGTACTTC; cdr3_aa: CASRDTWSPLISYEQYF
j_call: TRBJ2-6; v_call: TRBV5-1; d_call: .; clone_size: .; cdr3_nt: TGCGCCAGCGGTATAGGACAGGGAGGGACCGTCCTGACTTTC; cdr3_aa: CASGIGQGGTVLTF
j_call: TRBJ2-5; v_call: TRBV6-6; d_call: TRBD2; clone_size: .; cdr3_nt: TGTGCCAGCAGTCCTTCGGCGGGGGGGGAGACCCAGTACTTC; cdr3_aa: CASSPSAGGETQYF
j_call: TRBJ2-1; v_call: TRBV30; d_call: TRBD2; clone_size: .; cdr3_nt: TGTGCCTGGAGGGCCCCACGCGGACTAGCGGGAGGGAATGAGCAGTTCTTC; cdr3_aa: CAWRAPRGLAGGNEQFF
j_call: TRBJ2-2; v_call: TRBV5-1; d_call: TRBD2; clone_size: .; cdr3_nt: TGCGCCAGCAGCCCAAGGACTAGTTACACCGGGGAGCTGTTTTTT; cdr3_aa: CASSPRTSYTGELFF